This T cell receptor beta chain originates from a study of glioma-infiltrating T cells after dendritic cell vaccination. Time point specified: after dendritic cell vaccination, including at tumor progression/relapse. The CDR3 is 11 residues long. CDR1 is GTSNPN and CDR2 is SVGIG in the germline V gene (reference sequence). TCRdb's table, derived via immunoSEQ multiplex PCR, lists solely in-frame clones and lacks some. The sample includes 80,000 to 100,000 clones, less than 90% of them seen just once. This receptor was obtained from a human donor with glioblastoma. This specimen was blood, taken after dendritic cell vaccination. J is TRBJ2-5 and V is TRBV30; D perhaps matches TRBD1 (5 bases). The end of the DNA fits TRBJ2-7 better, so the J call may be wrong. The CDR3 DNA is TGTGCCTGGAGTCAGGGTGGCGAGCAGTACTTC. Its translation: CAWSQGGEQYF.